This T cell receptor (beta chain) was obtained from a study of T cell responses to AZD1222 COVID-19 vaccine. Whole-study results and caveats: Baseline seropositives among AZD1222 recipients totaled only 5 to 7.

Turning to this clone: Its cognate antigen is unknown.

The junction had 6 bases not matched to a gene; V was cut back by 0 bases and J by 8 bases. The CDR3 contains 15 residues. In germline, CDR1 is SGHDN, CDR2 FVKESK. Data came from immunoSEQ multiplex PCR; TCRdb stores just in-frame clones and leaves some out. The sample consists of 150,000 or so clones, over 85% of them appearing once. Sequences were derived from peripheral blood, sampled on day 0 of MenACWY control vaccination. The TCR was taken from an adult in good health. The chain employs TRBV14 and TRBJ2-1, with 8 bases fitting TRBD1. Here the CDR3 reads CASSQDRGQAHEQFF. CDR3 DNA: TGTGCCAGCAGCCAAGATCGGGGACAGGCCCATGAGCAGTTCTTC.